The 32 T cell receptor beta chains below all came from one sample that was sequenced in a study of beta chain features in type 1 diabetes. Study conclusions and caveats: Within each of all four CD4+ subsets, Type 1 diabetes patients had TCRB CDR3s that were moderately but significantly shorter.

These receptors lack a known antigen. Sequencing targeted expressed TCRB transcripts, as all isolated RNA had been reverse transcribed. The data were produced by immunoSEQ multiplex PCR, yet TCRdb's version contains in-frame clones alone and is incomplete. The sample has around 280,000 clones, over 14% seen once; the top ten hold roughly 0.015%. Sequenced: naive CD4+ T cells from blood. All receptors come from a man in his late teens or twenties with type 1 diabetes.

The CDR3 loop is CASSTRTGETQYF. The CDR3, as DNA: TGTGCCAGCAGTACCCGGACAGGGGAGACCCAGTACTTC. V gene TRBV6-1 combines with J gene TRBJ2-5, with TRBD1 matching 8 bases. The CDR3 contains 13 residues. Per the germline V gene, CDR1 is MNHNS and CDR2 is SASEGT. With V trimmed by 5 bases and J by 5 bases, 4 bases remained unmatched.

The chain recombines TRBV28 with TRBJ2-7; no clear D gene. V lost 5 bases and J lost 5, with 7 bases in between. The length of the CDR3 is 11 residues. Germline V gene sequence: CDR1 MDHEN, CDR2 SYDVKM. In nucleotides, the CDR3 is TGTGCCAGCAGTAACACCCACGAGCAGTACTTC. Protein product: CASSNTHEQYF.

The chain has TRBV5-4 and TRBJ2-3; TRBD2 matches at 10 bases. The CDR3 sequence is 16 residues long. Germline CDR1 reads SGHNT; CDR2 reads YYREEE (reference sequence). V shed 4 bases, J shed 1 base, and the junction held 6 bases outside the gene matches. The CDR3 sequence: CASSPGGTSGTDTQYF. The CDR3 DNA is TGTGCCAGCAGCCCTGGTGGGACTAGCGGCACAGATACGCAGTATTTT.

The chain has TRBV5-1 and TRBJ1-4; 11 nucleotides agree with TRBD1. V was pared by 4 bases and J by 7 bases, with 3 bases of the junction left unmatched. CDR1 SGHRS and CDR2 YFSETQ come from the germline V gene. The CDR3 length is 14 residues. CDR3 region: CASSRTGGSEKLFF. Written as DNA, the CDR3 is TGCGCCAGCAGCCGGACAGGGGGCAGTGAAAAACTGTTTTTT. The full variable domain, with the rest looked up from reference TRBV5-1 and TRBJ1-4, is KAGVTQTPRYLIKTRGQQVTLSCSPISGHRSVSWYQQTPGQGLQFLFEYFSETQRNKGNFPGRFSGRQFSNSRSEMNVSTLELGDSALYLCASSRTGGSEKLFFGSGTQLSVL.

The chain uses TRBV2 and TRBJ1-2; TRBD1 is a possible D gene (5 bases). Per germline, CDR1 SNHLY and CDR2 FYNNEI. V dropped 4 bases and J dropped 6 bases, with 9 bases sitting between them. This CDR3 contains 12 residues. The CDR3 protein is CASSVAGNGYTF. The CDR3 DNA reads TGTGCCAGCAGTGTCGCAGGGAATGGCTACACCTTC.

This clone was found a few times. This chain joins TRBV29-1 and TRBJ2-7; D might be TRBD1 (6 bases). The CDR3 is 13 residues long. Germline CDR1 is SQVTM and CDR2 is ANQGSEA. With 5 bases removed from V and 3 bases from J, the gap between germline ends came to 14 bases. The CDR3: CSVRGQYNYEQYF. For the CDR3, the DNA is TGCAGCGTTAGAGGACAGTATAACTACGAGCAGTACTTC.

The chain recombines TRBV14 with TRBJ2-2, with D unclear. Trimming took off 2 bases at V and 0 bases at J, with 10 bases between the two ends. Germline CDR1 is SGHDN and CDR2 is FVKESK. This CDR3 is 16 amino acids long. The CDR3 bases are TGTGCCAGCAGCCAAATCACAAACGCGAACACCGGGGAGCTGTTTTTT. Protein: CASSQITNANTGELFF.

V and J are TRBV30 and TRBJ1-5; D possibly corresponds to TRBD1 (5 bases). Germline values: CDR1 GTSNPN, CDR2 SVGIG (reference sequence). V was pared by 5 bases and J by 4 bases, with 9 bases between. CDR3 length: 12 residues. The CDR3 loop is CAWGGENQPQHF. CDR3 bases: TGTGCCTGGGGGGGGGAAAATCAGCCCCAGCATTTT. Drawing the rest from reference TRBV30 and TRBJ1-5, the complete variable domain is SQTIHQWPATLVQPVGSPLSLECTVEGTSNPNLYWYRQAAGRGLQLLFYSVGIGQISSEVPQNLSASRPQDRQFILSSKKLLLSDSGFYLCAWGGENQPQHFGDGTRLSIL.

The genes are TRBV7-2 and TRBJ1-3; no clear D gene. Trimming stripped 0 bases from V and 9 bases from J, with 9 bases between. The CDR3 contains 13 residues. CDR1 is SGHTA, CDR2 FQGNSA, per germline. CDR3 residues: CASSLAQSGTIYF. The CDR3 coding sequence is TGTGCCAGCAGCTTAGCGCAGAGCGGCACCATATATTTT.

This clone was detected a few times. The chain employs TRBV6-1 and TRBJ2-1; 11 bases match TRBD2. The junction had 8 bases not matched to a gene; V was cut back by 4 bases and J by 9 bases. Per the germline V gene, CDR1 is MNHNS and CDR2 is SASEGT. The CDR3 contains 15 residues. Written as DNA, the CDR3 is TGTGCCAGCAGTGGCGGGACTAGCGGCAACAGTGAGCAGTTCTTC. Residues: CASSGGTSGNSEQFF.

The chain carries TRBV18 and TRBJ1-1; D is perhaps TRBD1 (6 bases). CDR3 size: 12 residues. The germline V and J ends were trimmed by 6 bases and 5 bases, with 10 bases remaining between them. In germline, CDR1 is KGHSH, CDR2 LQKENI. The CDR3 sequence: CASSQGTTEAFF. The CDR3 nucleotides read TGTGCCAGCTCCCAGGGGACGACTGAAGCTTTCTTT. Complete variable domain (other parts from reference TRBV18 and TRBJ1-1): NAGVMQNPRHLVRRRGQEARLRCSPMKGHSHVYWYRQLPEEGLKFMVYLQKENIIDESGMPKERFSAEFPKEGPSILRIQQVVRGDSAAYFCASSQGTTEAFFGQGTRLTVV.

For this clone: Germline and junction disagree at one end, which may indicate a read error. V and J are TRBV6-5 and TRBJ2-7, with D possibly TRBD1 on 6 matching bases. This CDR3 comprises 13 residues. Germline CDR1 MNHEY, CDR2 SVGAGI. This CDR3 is CAISRQEAYEQYF. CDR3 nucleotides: TGTGCCATCAGTAGACAGGAGGCCTACGAGCAGTACTTC.

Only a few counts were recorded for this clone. This CDR3 is CAWKRTSWIYNEQFF. The CDR3 region has the DNA TGTGCCTGGAAAAGGACTAGCTGGATCTACAATGAGCAGTTCTTC. The chain employs TRBV30 and TRBJ2-1; 8 positions match TRBD2. V shed 4 bases, J shed 3 bases, and the junction held 8 bases outside the gene matches. The CDR3 runs 15 residues. Per germline, CDR1 GTSNPN and CDR2 SVGIG (reference sequence).

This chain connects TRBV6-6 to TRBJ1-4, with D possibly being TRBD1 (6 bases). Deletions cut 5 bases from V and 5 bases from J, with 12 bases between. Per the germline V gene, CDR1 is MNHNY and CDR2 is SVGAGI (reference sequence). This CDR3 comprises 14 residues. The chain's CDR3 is CASSPDRRNEKLFF. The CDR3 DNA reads TGTGCCAGCAGTCCCGACAGGAGGAATGAAAAACTGTTTTTT.

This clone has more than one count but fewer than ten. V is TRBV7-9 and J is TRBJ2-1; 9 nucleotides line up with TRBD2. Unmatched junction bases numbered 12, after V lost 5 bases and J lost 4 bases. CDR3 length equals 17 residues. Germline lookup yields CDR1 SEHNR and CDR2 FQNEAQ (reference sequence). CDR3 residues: CASSRIAGVLAYNEQFF. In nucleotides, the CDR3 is TGTGCCAGCAGCCGGATAGCGGGAGTCCTTGCTTACAATGAGCAGTTCTTC.

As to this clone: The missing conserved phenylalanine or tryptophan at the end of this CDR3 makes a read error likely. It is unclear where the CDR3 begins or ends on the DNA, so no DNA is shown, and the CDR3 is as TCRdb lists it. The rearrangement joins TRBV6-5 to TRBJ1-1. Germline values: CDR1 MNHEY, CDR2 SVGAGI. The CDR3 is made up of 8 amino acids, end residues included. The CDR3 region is CASSYYRG.

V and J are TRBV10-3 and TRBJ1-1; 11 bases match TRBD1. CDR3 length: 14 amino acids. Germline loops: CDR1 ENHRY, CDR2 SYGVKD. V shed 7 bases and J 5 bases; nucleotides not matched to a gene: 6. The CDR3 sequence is CAIKVGQGATEAFF. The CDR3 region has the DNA TGTGCCATCAAAGTCGGACAGGGGGCGACTGAAGCTTTCTTT.

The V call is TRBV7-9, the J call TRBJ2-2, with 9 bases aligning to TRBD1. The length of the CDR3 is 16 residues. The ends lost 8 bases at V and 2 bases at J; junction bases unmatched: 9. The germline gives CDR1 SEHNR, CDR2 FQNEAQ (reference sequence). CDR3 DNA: TGTGCCAGCGTCCGAGGGGACAGGGATAACACCGGGGAGCTGTTTTTT. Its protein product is CASVRGDRDNTGELFF.

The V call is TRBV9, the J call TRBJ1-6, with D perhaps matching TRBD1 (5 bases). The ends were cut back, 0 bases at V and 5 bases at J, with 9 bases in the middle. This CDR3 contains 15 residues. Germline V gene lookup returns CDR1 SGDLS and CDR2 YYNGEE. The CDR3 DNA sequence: TGTGCCAGCAGCGTAGCGGCCAGGGATAATTCACCCCTCCACTTT. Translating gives CASSVAARDNSPLHF.

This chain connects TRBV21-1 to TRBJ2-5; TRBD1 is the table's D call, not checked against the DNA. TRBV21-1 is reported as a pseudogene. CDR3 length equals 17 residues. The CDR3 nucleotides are TGTGCCAGCACAAACACTACGTGGACAGGGTACCAAGAGACCCAGTACTTC. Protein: CASTNTTWTGYQETQYF.

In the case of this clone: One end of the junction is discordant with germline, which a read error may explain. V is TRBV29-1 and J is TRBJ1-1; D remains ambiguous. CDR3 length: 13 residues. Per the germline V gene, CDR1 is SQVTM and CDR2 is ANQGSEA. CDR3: CSVCDTLNTGAFF. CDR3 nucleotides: TGCAGCGTCTGCGACACCCTGAACACTGGAGCTTTCTTT.

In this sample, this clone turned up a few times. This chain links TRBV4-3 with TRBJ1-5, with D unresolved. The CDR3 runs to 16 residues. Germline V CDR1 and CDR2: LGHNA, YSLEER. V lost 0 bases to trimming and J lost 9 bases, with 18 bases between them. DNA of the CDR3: TGCGCCAGCAGCCAAGATATAAGCAGTGGGCGCACGCCCCAGCATTTT. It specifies CASSQDISSGRTPQHF.

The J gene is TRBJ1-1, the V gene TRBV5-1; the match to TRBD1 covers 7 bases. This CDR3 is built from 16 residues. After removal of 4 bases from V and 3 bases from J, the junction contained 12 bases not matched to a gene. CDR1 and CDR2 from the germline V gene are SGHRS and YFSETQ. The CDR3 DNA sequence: TGCGCCAGCAGCCCACGGAGGGGGCAGGGGCACACTGAAGCTTTCTTT. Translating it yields CASSPRRGQGHTEAFF.

The CDR3 DNA reads as TGTGCCAGCAGTGACAGGAACACTGAAGCTTTCTTT. It yields the protein CASSDRNTEAFF. The chain employs TRBV25-1 and TRBJ1-1; D is undetermined. Germline V gene sequence: CDR1 MGHDK, CDR2 SYGVNS. The CDR3 loop spans 12 amino acids. V was cut by 3 bases and J by 1 base, with 3 bases left in between.

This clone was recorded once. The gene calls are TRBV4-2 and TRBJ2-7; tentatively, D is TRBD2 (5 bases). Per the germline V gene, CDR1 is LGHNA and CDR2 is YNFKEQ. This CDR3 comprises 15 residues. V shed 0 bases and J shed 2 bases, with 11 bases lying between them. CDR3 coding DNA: TGTGCCAGCAGCCAAGAAACGGGAAGTACCTACGAGCAGTACTTC. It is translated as CASSQETGSTYEQYF.

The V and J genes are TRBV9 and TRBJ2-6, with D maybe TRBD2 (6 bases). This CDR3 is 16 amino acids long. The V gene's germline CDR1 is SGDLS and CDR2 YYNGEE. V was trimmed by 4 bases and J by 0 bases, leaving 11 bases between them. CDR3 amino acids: CASSPRDFSGANVLTF. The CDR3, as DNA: TGTGCCAGCAGCCCACGGGACTTCTCTGGGGCCAACGTCCTGACTTTC.

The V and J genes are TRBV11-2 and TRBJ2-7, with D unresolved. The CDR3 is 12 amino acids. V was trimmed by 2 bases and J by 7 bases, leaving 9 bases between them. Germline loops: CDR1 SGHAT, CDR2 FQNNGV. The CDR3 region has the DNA TGTGCCAGCAGCTTATCTGCTCGGGAGCAGTACTTC. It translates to CASSLSAREQYF.

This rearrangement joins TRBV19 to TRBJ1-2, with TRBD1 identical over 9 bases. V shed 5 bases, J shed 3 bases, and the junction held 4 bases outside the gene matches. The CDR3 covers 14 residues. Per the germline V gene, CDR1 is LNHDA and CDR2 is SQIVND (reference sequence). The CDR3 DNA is TGTGCCAGTAGTCCTGGGACAGGGCACTATGGCTACACCTTC. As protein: CASSPGTGHYGYTF.

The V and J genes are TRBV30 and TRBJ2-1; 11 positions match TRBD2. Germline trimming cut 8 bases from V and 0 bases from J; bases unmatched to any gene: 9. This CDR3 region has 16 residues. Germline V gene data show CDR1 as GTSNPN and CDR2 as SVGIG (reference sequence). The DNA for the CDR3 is TGTGCCGGCCGAGGGACTAGCGGCGACTCCTACAATGAGCAGTTCTTC. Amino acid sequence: CAGRGTSGDSYNEQFF.

The CDR3 DNA reads as TGTGCCAGTGGTCAGGGTGACTCTGGGGCCAACGTCCTGACTTTC. Residues: CASGQGDSGANVLTF. The chain combines TRBV19 with TRBJ2-6; tentative D call: TRBD1 (5 bases). This CDR3 has 15 amino acids. CDR1 is LNHDA and CDR2 is SQIVND in the germline V gene (reference sequence). V lost 8 bases and J 0 bases, leaving 11 bases between the germline ends.

The CDR3 sequence is CASSVGRDRAADTQYF. CDR3 bases: TGTGCCAGCAGCGTAGGTCGGGACAGGGCAGCAGATACGCAGTATTTT. The gene calls are TRBV9 and TRBJ2-3; 9 bases map to TRBD1. CDR1 and CDR2 from the germline V gene are SGDLS and YYNGEE. The length of the CDR3 is 16 residues. The ends lost 0 bases at V and 4 bases at J; junction bases unmatched: 6.

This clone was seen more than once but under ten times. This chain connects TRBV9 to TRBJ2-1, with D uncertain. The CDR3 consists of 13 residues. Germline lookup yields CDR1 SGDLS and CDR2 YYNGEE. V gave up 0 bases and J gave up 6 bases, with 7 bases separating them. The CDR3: CASSVAAINEQFF. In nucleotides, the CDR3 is TGTGCCAGCAGCGTAGCCGCTATCAATGAGCAGTTCTTC.